The rows below give T cell receptor beta chains drawn from one sample of a study of neurological immune-mediated disorders. TCRdb reanalysed the 5' RACE reads using MiXCR and keeps one entry per CDR3 protein. The sample includes about 60,000 distinct CDR3 sequences, approximately 12% seen only once; the top ten take about 6.3%. Sequencing was carried out using PBMCs. The receptors derive from a male donor with HTLV-1-associated myelopathy (HAM/TSP). Each CDR3 is given with its conserved first and last residue. Fields, in order: CDR3 length, D gene, clone size, J gene, V gene, CDR3 DNA, CDR3 protein. A D gene is named only where the DNA matches it firmly. Only part of the rows carry a size: once, few, many, or a class if the clone is expanded.

19 TRBD1 many TRBJ1-1 TRBV28 TGTGCCAGCAGTTTAGGTCTCGTTGGGACAGGGACGGGTAACACTGAAGCTTTCTTT CASSLGLVGTGTGNTEAFF
16 . many TRBJ1-5 TRBV10-3 TGTGCCATCAGGGAAGACAGGCCGGGAAGCAATCAGCCCCAGCATTTT CAIREDRPGSNQPQHF
14 . . TRBJ1-1 TRBV7-2 TGTGCCAGCAGCTTGGACAGTATCGGCACTGAAGCTTTCTTT CASSLDSIGTEAFF
14 . many TRBJ2-5 TRBV5-1 TGCGCCAGCAGTATTGCCGGGACAAAAGAGACCCAGTACTTC CASSIAGTKETQYF
13 . many TRBJ2-4 TRBV20-1 TGCAGTGCCGAACATGGGGGTCGGGACATTCAGTACTTC CSAEHGGRDIQYF
13 . . TRBJ1-1 TRBV6-5 TGTGCCAACAGTTTTGGGGGGAACACTGAAGCTTTCTTT CANSFGGNTEAFF
12 . many TRBJ2-7 TRBV5-1 TGCGCCAGCAGCGCGTCCCCCTACGAGCAGTACTTC CASSASPYEQYF
16 . few TRBJ2-2 TRBV7-8 TGTGCCAGCAGCTCTCCGACGGAGCAAGCTACCGGGGAGCTGTTTTTT CASSSPTEQATGELFF
16 . . TRBJ1-1 TRBV12-3/TRBV12-4 TGTGCCAGCACCGGCAGGGGCATCCGAGATACGGCTGAAGCTTACTTT CASTGRGIRDTAEAYF
13 . . TRBJ1-1 TRBV30 TGTGCCTGTGGATGGACACCGAACACTGAAGCTTTCTTT CACGWTPNTEAFF
15 TRBD2 many TRBJ2-7 TRBV3-1 TGTGCCAGCAGCCCCTCGGTAGCGGGGACCTACGAGCAGTACTTC CASSPSVAGTYEQYF
14 . . TRBJ1-6 TRBV19 TGTGCCAGTAGTATTCAAGGGTCGAATTCACCCCTCCACTTT CASSIQGSNSPLHF
17 TRBD1 many TRBJ2-5 TRBV28 TGTGCCAGCAGTCCGTATCCCGGGACAGGGCAAGTATACCTACAGTACTTC CASSPYPGTGQVYLQYF
14 TRBD1 many TRBJ2-7 TRBV7-8 TGTGCCAGCAGCTTACGGGGACAGCAATACGAGCAGTACTTC CASSLRGQQYEQYF
13 . many TRBJ2-5 TRBV5-1 TGCGCCAGCAGCGCCGGGACTCAAGAGACCCAGTACTTC CASSAGTQETQYF
16 . many TRBJ2-5 TRBV15 TGTGCCACCAGCACGTCCCCGGGACGGCGGCAAGAGACCCAGTACTTC CATSTSPGRRQETQYF
15 . . TRBJ1-2 TRBV7-2 TGTGCCAGCAGCCTGTGTGGGACCCTTCGCTATGGCTACACCTTC CASSLCGTLRYGYTF
14 . many TRBJ1-1 TRBV5-1 TGCGCCAGCAGCCCCGCTGGGGGAGGCACTGAAGCTTTCTTT CASSPAGGGTEAFF
14 . many TRBJ1-1 TRBV15 TGTGCCACCAGCAGAGAGTTAATGAACACTGAAGCTTTCTTT CATSRELMNTEAFF
13 . medium-sized TRBJ2-7 TRBV15 TGTGCCACCAGCAGACAATATAACTACGAGCAGTACTTC CATSRQYNYEQYF
16 . many TRBJ2-1 TRBV5-1 TGCGCCAGCAGCTTGTCCGCCAGGGTTTATTACAATGAGCAGTTCTTC CASSLSARVYYNEQFF
15 . many TRBJ2-3 TRBV5-1 TGCGCCAGCAGCTTGGATGGGGATCGGACAGATACGCAGTATTTT CASSLDGDRTDTQYF
13 . many TRBJ2-3 TRBV29-1 TGCAGCGTTGACTCGGTGGGAGCAGATACGCAGTATTTT CSVDSVGADTQYF
13 . many TRBJ1-1 TRBV20-1 TGCAGTGCTAGCCAGGGCTTGAACACTGAAGCTTTCTTT CSASQGLNTEAFF
13 . many TRBJ2-5 TRBV7-2 TGTGCCAGCCGTCGAGGTGCAGAAGAGACCCAGTACTTC CASRRGAEETQYF
17 TRBD2 many TRBJ2-1 TRBV5-1 TGCGCCAGCAGCTTGGGGCTAGCGGGGTTCTTGTACAATGAGCAGTTCTTC CASSLGLAGFLYNEQFF
15 TRBD1 many TRBJ1-1 TRBV12-3/TRBV12-4 TGTACCAGCAGACCACCGGGACAGGGGCTTTCTGAAGCTTTCTTT CTSRPPGQGLSEAFF
15 TRBD1 . TRBJ2-1 TRBV6-5 TGTGCCAGCAGTCAACGGACAGGGGGCATAGATGAGCAGTTCTTC CASSQRTGGIDEQFF
14 TRBD1 many TRBJ2-7 TRBV7-8 TGTGCCAGCAGTACTGGACAGGGGACCTACGAGCAGTACTTC CASSTGQGTYEQYF
14 . many TRBJ2-1 TRBV20-1 TGCAGTGCTCGCGGTGGGGAGTCCTACAATGAGCAGTTCTTC CSARGGESYNEQFF
16 TRBD1 many TRBJ1-2 TRBV20-1 TGCAGTGCTAGTCCCGGACTATCAGGGGGAGGCTATGGCTACACCTTC CSASPGLSGGGYGYTF
12 . many TRBJ1-5 TRBV6-2/TRBV6-3 TGTGCCAGCAGCCCAATCAGTCAGCCCCAGCATTTT CASSPISQPQHF
12 . many TRBJ2-5 TRBV10-3 TGTGCCATCAGTGACAGCGGAGAGACCCAGTACTTC CAISDSGETQYF
15 . many TRBJ2-1 TRBV30 TGTGCCTGGAGTACCCCCAGGGCGGACTACAATGAGCAGTTCTTC CAWSTPRADYNEQFF
14 TRBD2 many TRBJ2-3 TRBV20-1 TGCAGTGCTATAAGCGGGGGCCTCACAGATACGCAGTATTTT CSAISGGLTDTQYF
13 . many TRBJ2-7 TRBV11-3 TGTGCCAGCAGCTATGAGGATACCTACGAGCAGTACTTC CASSYEDTYEQYF
11 . . TRBJ2-7 TRBV6-2/TRBV6-3 TGTGCCAGCAGTCACAACTACGAGCAGTACTTC CASSHNYEQYF
14 . many TRBJ2-2 TRBV5-5 TGTGCCAGCAGCTCCGGGGGCCAAACCGGGGAGCTGTTTTTT CASSSGGQTGELFF
12 . many TRBJ2-5 TRBV5-1 TGCGCCAGCAGCTTTACGCAAGAGACCCAGTACTTC CASSFTQETQYF
16 TRBD1 many TRBJ2-2 TRBV27 TGTGCCAGCAGTTATTGGGGACAGGGTGGGGCCGGGGAGCTGTTTTTT CASSYWGQGGAGELFF
13 . many TRBJ1-1 TRBV20-1 TGCAGTGCTAAGAGACCAGGGAACACTGAAGCTTTCTTT CSAKRPGNTEAFF
16 . many TRBJ1-2 TRBV6-5 TGTGCCAGCAGTTACTCGATTGCACCGGGGGTCGATGGCTACACCTTC CASSYSIAPGVDGYTF
14 . many TRBJ2-3 TRBV20-1 TGCAGTGCGGATTGGCTAGCCAGCACAGATACGCAGTATTTT CSADWLASTDTQYF
13 . . TRBJ2-7 TRBV20-1 TGCAGTGCTAGTCTGGGGGGGCAACACGAGCAGTACTTC CSASLGGQHEQYF
13 . many TRBJ2-3 TRBV6-4 TGTGCCAGCAGTGAGAGAACGAGAGATACGCAGTATTTT CASSERTRDTQYF
14 . many TRBJ2-1 TRBV24-1 TGTGCCACCAGTGAGCAGGGGAACTACAATGAGCAGTTCTTC CATSEQGNYNEQFF
15 TRBD1 few TRBJ1-5 TRBV11-2 TGTGCCAGCAGCTTAGGGCCAGGGGGAAATCAGCCCCAGCATTTT CASSLGPGGNQPQHF
13 . many TRBJ2-7 TRBV6-4 TGTGCCAGCAGTGAGAGCAGGAACTCCGTGCAGTACTTC CASSESRNSVQYF
12 . many TRBJ2-7 TRBV5-6 TGTGCCAGCAGCTTCCTAGGGCTCGAGCAGTACTTC CASSFLGLEQYF
15 . many TRBJ2-7 TRBV5-1 TGCGCCAGCAGCTTGGCCAATCGGGACCTCGACGAGCAGTACTTC CASSLANRDLDEQYF
15 . many TRBJ2-5 TRBV5-4 TGTGCCAGCAGCTTGGTAGGGACGGTGGGAGAGACCCAGTACTTC CASSLVGTVGETQYF
14 TRBD1 many TRBJ1-2 TRBV5-1 TGCGCCAGCAGCGAAACGGGACAGATCTATGGCTACACCTTC CASSETGQIYGYTF
15 . many TRBJ1-2 TRBV19 TGTGCCAGTAGTATCCTCGACAGGACCTCGGGGGGCTACACCTTC CASSILDRTSGGYTF
14 TRBD1 many TRBJ1-2 TRBV5-1 TGCGCCAGCAGCTTGAGGGGGCAGGACTATGGCTACACCTTC CASSLRGQDYGYTF
14 TRBD1 many TRBJ1-6 TRBV6-5 TGTGCCAGCAGAGAATCAGGGGGAACCTCACCCCTCCACTTT CASRESGGTSPLHF